This T cell receptor beta chain was obtained from a study of OX40 agonist ivuxolimab in advanced cancers. Study-level background: People in dose escalation had one of these cancers: hepatocellular carcinoma, melanoma, renal cell or head and neck cancer.

From germline, CDR1 is MDHEN and CDR2 SYDVKM. Trimming took off 5 bases at V and 12 bases at J, with 14 bases between the two ends. The CDR3 sequence is 11 residues long. Collection of blood occurred at baseline, at cycle 4 day 1, and at cycle 7 day 1. This table comes from immunoSEQ multiplex PCR, and its TCRdb copy is limited to in-frame clones, with some not included. The data show about 42,000 clones, roughly 86% seen once. The chain combines TRBV28 with TRBJ2-7; no firm D call. The sequenced sample was CD4+ or CD8+ T cells sorted from blood, obtained in a trial of the OX40 agonist ivuxolimab. This sequence originates from an adult with an advanced solid tumor such as melanoma, head and neck, liver or kidney cancer. The CDR3 nucleotides read TGTGCCAGCAGTCCCTCTTATGGACGGTACTTC. Amino acid sequence: CASSPSYGRYF.